The rows below give T cell receptor beta chains drawn from one sample of a study of T cells in Graves' hyperthyroidism and ophthalmopathy. TCRdb reanalysed the multiplex PCR reads using MiXCR and keeps one entry per CDR3 protein. The profile covers 600,000 to 800,000 distinct CDR3 sequences, with 35% appearing a single time and around 32% taken by the ten largest. The source material was blood. The receptors were gathered from a woman in her thirties or forties with Graves' hyperthyroidism. Both conserved end residues are part of each CDR3. Each record gives: J gene, CDR3 length, V gene, CDR3 protein.

J gene: TRBJ1-6
CDR3 length: 11
V gene: TRBV7-9
CDR3 protein: CASNPGTFLHF

J gene: TRBJ2-7
CDR3 length: 12
V gene: TRBV29-1
CDR3 protein: CSVARDSFEQYF

J gene: TRBJ1-1
CDR3 length: 15
V gene: TRBV6-6
CDR3 protein: CASSYSGQGNTEASF

J gene: TRBJ2-5
CDR3 length: 20
V gene: TRBV7-2
CDR3 protein: CASSQVSVVVAPEIRETQYF

J gene: TRBJ1-5
CDR3 length: 13
V gene: TRBV7-6
CDR3 protein: CASSSSNHQPQHF

J gene: TRBJ1-5
CDR3 length: 14
V gene: TRBV7-2
CDR3 protein: CASSPGRASQPQHF

J gene: TRBJ2-3
CDR3 length: 14
V gene: TRBV7-2
CDR3 protein: CASSLLAGLDTQYF

J gene: TRBJ1-6
CDR3 length: 16
V gene: TRBV6-1
CDR3 protein: CASSLIFGGTNSPLHF

J gene: TRBJ2-5
CDR3 length: 14
V gene: TRBV9
CDR3 protein: CASSVEGGTETQYF

J gene: TRBJ1-1
CDR3 length: 16
V gene: TRBV11-3
CDR3 protein: CASSLVPDRVGTEAFF

J gene: TRBJ2-2
CDR3 length: 16
V gene: TRBV11-3
CDR3 protein: CASSSRQGGNTGELFF

J gene: TRBJ2-7
CDR3 length: 15
V gene: TRBV12-3/TRBV12-4
CDR3 protein: CASSSLGGGAYEQYF

J gene: TRBJ2-7
CDR3 length: 15
V gene: TRBV6-5
CDR3 protein: CASSYRGQESYEQYF

J gene: TRBJ1-2
CDR3 length: 14
V gene: TRBV7-9
CDR3 protein: CASSLSWGEGGYTF

J gene: TRBJ1-2
CDR3 length: 14
V gene: TRBV6-5
CDR3 protein: CASNGGQGDYGYTF

J gene: TRBJ1-6
CDR3 length: 13
V gene: TRBV7-2
CDR3 protein: CASSGGSKSPLHF

J gene: TRBJ2-6
CDR3 length: 16
V gene: TRBV4-1
CDR3 protein: CASSQVQGSGANILTF

J gene: TRBJ1-5
CDR3 length: 15
V gene: TRBV5-1
CDR3 protein: CASSLSPGGNQPQHF

J gene: TRBJ1-2
CDR3 length: 12
V gene: TRBV29-1
CDR3 protein: CSVEDVQYGYTF

J gene: TRBJ1-1
CDR3 length: 14
V gene: TRBV14
CDR3 protein: CASSRKTWDTEAFF

J gene: TRBJ2-5
CDR3 length: 20
V gene: TRBV10-3
CDR3 protein: CAISEKVDRDGGASKETQYF

J gene: TRBJ1-2
CDR3 length: 16
V gene: TRBV3-1
CDR3 protein: CASSQAGGGQNYGYTF

J gene: TRBJ1-3
CDR3 length: 15
V gene: TRBV10-3
CDR3 protein: CAITSGENSGNTIYF

J gene: TRBJ2-7
CDR3 length: 13
V gene: TRBV2
CDR3 protein: CASRMLSSYEQYF

J gene: TRBJ1-1
CDR3 length: 14
V gene: TRBV5-5
CDR3 protein: CASSSWTGNTEAFF

J gene: TRBJ1-1
CDR3 length: 15
V gene: TRBV6-5
CDR3 protein: CASGKETGLNRGSFF

J gene: TRBJ2-4
CDR3 length: 14
V gene: TRBV7-2
CDR3 protein: CASSLRIRKNIQYF

J gene: TRBJ1-4
CDR3 length: 15
V gene: TRBV6-5
CDR3 protein: CASRHPSLGDEKLFF

J gene: TRBJ1-1
CDR3 length: 15
V gene: TRBV20-1
CDR3 protein: CSAHEEWGANTEAFF

J gene: TRBJ1-2
CDR3 length: 13
V gene: TRBV7-2
CDR3 protein: CASNRQGEGGYTF

J gene: TRBJ1-5
CDR3 length: 14
V gene: TRBV7-9
CDR3 protein: CASSGNRGRGPQHF

J gene: TRBJ1-4
CDR3 length: 14
V gene: TRBV4-3
CDR3 protein: CASSQQGLEEKLFF

J gene: TRBJ1-6
CDR3 length: 14
V gene: TRBV7-2
CDR3 protein: CASSPGETLSPLHF

J gene: TRBJ2-7
CDR3 length: 14
V gene: TRBV2
CDR3 protein: CASRGGGQSYEQYF

J gene: TRBJ1-3
CDR3 length: 17
V gene: TRBV7-2
CDR3 protein: CASSQGRARGAGNTIYF

J gene: TRBJ2-7
CDR3 length: 15
V gene: TRBV5-1
CDR3 protein: CASSTRGTAPYEQYF

J gene: TRBJ1-4
CDR3 length: 14
V gene: TRBV12-3/TRBV12-4
CDR3 protein: CASRRRTGAPKLFF

J gene: TRBJ1-1
CDR3 length: 17
V gene: TRBV15
CDR3 protein: CATSRTIAWGMNTEAFF

J gene: TRBJ1-2
CDR3 length: 13
V gene: TRBV2
CDR3 protein: CASSEGPNREYTF

J gene: TRBJ2-7
CDR3 length: 14
V gene: TRBV7-9
CDR3 protein: CASGPRTDSYEQYF

J gene: TRBJ2-7
CDR3 length: 14
V gene: TRBV5-4
CDR3 protein: CASGPWRGLDEQYF

J gene: TRBJ1-5
CDR3 length: 16
V gene: TRBV27
CDR3 protein: CASSLSTDSRNQPQHF

J gene: TRBJ2-7
CDR3 length: 14
V gene: TRBV6-1
CDR3 protein: CASSFAGGSHEQYF

J gene: TRBJ2-5
CDR3 length: 12
V gene: TRBV29-1
CDR3 protein: CSVETWMQTQYF

J gene: TRBJ1-5
CDR3 length: 15
V gene: TRBV24-1
CDR3 protein: CATSRRRVPNQPQHF

J gene: TRBJ2-5
CDR3 length: 14
V gene: TRBV11-2
CDR3 protein: CASSLEVLQETQYF

J gene: TRBJ2-5
CDR3 length: 17
V gene: TRBV11-2
CDR3 protein: CASSLYGQRGGRETQYF

J gene: TRBJ2-5
CDR3 length: 15
V gene: TRBV10-3
CDR3 protein: CAIRAGGNTGETQYF

J gene: TRBJ2-2
CDR3 length: 13
V gene: TRBV25-1
CDR3 protein: CASSAEHTGELFF

J gene: TRBJ1-1
CDR3 length: 14
V gene: TRBV5-1
CDR3 protein: CASSLTELFTEAFF

J gene: TRBJ1-1
CDR3 length: 11
V gene: TRBV13
CDR3 protein: CASVRNTEAFF

J gene: TRBJ1-4
CDR3 length: 11
V gene: TRBV12-3/TRBV12-4
CDR3 protein: CASSARGELFF

J gene: TRBJ2-5
CDR3 length: 15
V gene: TRBV4-3
CDR3 protein: CASSQDGTGIETQYF